These 17 T cell receptor beta chains were sequenced from one sample in a study of preoperative IRX-2 immunotherapy in early breast cancer. As for treatment: preoperative locoregional IRX-2 cytokine immunotherapy. Only in-frame clones appear in the TCRdb table, and some are missing; sequencing was by immunoSEQ multiplex PCR. The table records 95,000 to 100,000 clones, 80% to 90% of them present only once. Sequencing used tumor tissue, obtained after IRX-2 immunotherapy. All receptors derive from a human donor with breast cancer.

The rearrangement uses TRBV5-1 and TRBJ2-1, with 12 bases that match TRBD2. This CDR3 has 18 residues. From germline, CDR1 is SGHRS and CDR2 YFSETQ. With 4 bases clipped from V and 1 base from J, the junction kept 9 bases outside the gene matches. This chain's CDR3 is CASSGELAGGRSYNEQFF. CDR3 nucleotides: TGCGCCAGCAGCGGCGAACTAGCGGGAGGCAGGTCCTACAATGAGCAGTTCTTC.

The gene calls are TRBV18 and TRBJ2-1, with unresolved D. V was trimmed by 6 bases and J by 8 bases, leaving 17 bases between them. Germline loops: CDR1 KGHSH, CDR2 LQKENI. The CDR3 runs to 14 residues. The CDR3 sequence: CASSTRNGFDEQFF. DNA of the CDR3: TGTGCCAGCTCGACCCGCAATGGGTTCGATGAGCAGTTCTTC.

The rearrangement joins TRBV6-8 to TRBJ1-5, with TRBD1 as a possible D gene (5 bases). Trimming took 8 bases from V and 7 from J, leaving 24 bases between them. This CDR3 spans 16 amino acids. CDR1 MNHGY and CDR2 SAAAGT come from the germline V gene. The CDR3 here is CASPARAPIIGQPQHF. The DNA of the CDR3 is TGTGCCAGCCCCGCCAGGGCTCCCATTATAGGGCAGCCCCAGCATTTT.

This rearrangement joins TRBV30 to TRBJ1-1, with 7 bases identical to TRBD1. The CDR3 is made up of 13 amino acids. V shed 2 bases, J shed 2 bases, and the junction held 2 bases outside the gene matches. CDR1 and CDR2 from the germline V gene are GTSNPN and SVGIG (reference sequence). Here the CDR3 reads CAWSRTGNTEAFF. Written as DNA, the CDR3 is TGTGCCTGGAGTCGGACAGGCAACACTGAAGCTTTCTTT.

This clone was counted between two and nine times. This sequence joins TRBV10-2 and TRBJ2-1, with D possibly TRBD2 on 5 matching bases. The V gene's germline CDR1 is WSHSY and CDR2 SAAADI. CDR3 length equals 12 residues. V was shortened by 6 bases and J by 3 bases, with 6 bases between the two germline ends. The CDR3 loop reads CASRTNYNEQFF. Here the CDR3 DNA reads TGCGCCAGCAGGACTAACTACAATGAGCAGTTCTTC.

This clone was counted a single time. V usage is TRBV6-8 and J usage is TRBJ2-7, with TRBD1 matching over 7 bases. Trimming cost V 10 bases and J 2 bases; bases outside gene matches: 8. The CDR3 has 13 residues. Germline V gives CDR1 MNHGY, CDR2 SAAAGT. In nucleotides, the CDR3 is TGTGCCACGGTGAGACAGGGACCCTACGAGCAGTACTTC. Its protein is CATVRQGPYEQYF.

This rearrangement joins TRBV6-8 to TRBJ2-7; TRBD2 matches at 9 bases. After removal of 7 bases from V and 5 bases from J, the junction contained 6 bases not matched to a gene. Germline V gene data show CDR1 as MNHGY and CDR2 as SAAAGT. This CDR3 has 13 residues. CDR3 in amino acids: CASTAGGLDEQYF. The DNA for the CDR3 is TGTGCCAGCACCGCGGGGGGGCTCGACGAGCAGTACTTC.

V and J are TRBV28 and TRBJ1-5; the D gene is possibly TRBD1 (5 bases). The CDR3 consists of 14 residues. V was pared by 3 bases and J by 3 bases, with 9 bases between. Germline V lookup: CDR1 MDHEN, CDR2 SYDVKM. CDR3 nucleotides: TGTGCCAGCAGTTTTTGGGGGTTCAATCAGCCCCAGCATTTT. Residues: CASSFWGFNQPQHF. The full variable domain, rest sourced from reference TRBV28 and TRBJ1-5, is DVKVTQSSRYLVKRTGEKVFLECVQDMDHENMFWYRQDPGLGLRLIYFSYDVKMKEKGDIPEGYSVSREKKERFSLILESASTNQTSMYLCASSFWGFNQPQHFGDGTRLSIL.

This rearrangement joins TRBV19 to TRBJ1-3; no reliable D call. Germline-derived CDR1 and CDR2 are LNHDA and SQIVND (reference sequence). This CDR3 region has 13 residues. V lost 10 bases, J lost 0 bases, and 10 bases lay in between. The CDR3 sequence: CATSDSSGNTIYF. The CDR3 DNA is TGTGCCACCTCCGATAGCTCTGGAAACACCATATATTTT.

The V and J genes are TRBV5-1 and TRBJ1-2; possible D gene TRBD1, 5 bases. The germline V gene has CDR1 SGHRS and CDR2 YFSETQ. The germline V and J ends were trimmed by 0 bases and 6 bases, with 12 bases remaining between them. The length of the CDR3 is 14 residues. The CDR3 bases are TGCGCCAGCAGCTTGGCCGGGGGATTCGATGGCTACACCTTC. This codes for CASSLAGGFDGYTF.

The chain carries TRBV29-1 and TRBJ2-1; TRBD1 aligns across 10 bases. The germline CDR1 and CDR2 sequences are SQVTM and ANQGSEA. J lost 7 bases, V lost 1 base, and 7 bases had no gene match. The CDR3 extends over 15 amino acids. DNA of the CDR3: TGCAGCGTTGAAGGGGACAGGGGTACCTGGAATGAGCAGTTCTTC. This translates into CSVEGDRGTWNEQFF.

This chain joins TRBV7-8 and TRBJ2-7; possibly TRBD2 for D (5 bases). Per germline, CDR1 SGHVS and CDR2 FQNEAQ. There are 15 residues in the CDR3. The V end lost 1 base, the J end lost 3 bases, and 13 bases lay between the germline ends. CDR3 region: CASSLGRGTFYEQYF. The CDR3 bases are TGTGCCAGCAGCTTAGGCCGGGGAACGTTCTACGAGCAGTACTTC.

The chain employs TRBV5-1 and TRBJ1-2; 11 nucleotides agree with TRBD1. The CDR3 has 18 amino acids. J gave up 2 bases and V 1 base, and 10 bases lay outside the gene matches. The germline V gene encodes CDR1 SGHRS and CDR2 YFSETQ. The CDR3 DNA is TGCGCCAGCAGCTTGCTGAGGACAGGGGGCAATTTAAACTATGGCTACACCTTC. Protein product: CASSLLRTGGNLNYGYTF.

This clone has only a few counts. The genes are TRBV6-8 and TRBJ2-1, with D uncertain. Trimming cost V 5 bases and J 4 bases, with 12 bases left between them. CDR1 MNHGY and CDR2 SAAAGT come from the germline V gene. There are 14 residues in the CDR3. The CDR3: CASSGPQNYNEQFF. The CDR3 DNA reads TGTGCCAGCAGTGGACCCCAAAATTACAATGAGCAGTTCTTC.

The chain uses TRBV18 and TRBJ1-4; tentatively, D is TRBD1 (5 bases). Trimming stripped 2 bases from V and 8 bases from J, with 9 bases between. Germline CDR1 reads KGHSH; CDR2 reads LQKENI. The CDR3 extends over 13 amino acids. CDR3 protein: CASSPGGEEKLFF. In DNA, the CDR3 is TGTGCCAGCTCACCAGGAGGGGAAGAAAAACTGTTTTTT.

The chain is built from TRBV10-2 and TRBJ2-2; maybe TRBD2 (6 bases). The CDR3 loop spans 13 amino acids. CDR1 and CDR2 from the germline V gene are WSHSY and SAAADI. The ends were cut back, 10 bases at V and 1 base at J, with 10 bases in the middle. The CDR3 region is CATAGRNTGELFF. In DNA, the CDR3 is TGCGCCACCGCGGGACGGAACACCGGGGAGCTGTTTTTT.

The chain links TRBV28 to TRBJ2-3; TRBD2 matches 10 bases. Germline V lookup: CDR1 MDHEN, CDR2 SYDVKM. After removal of 5 bases from V and 2 bases from J, the junction contained 10 bases not matched to a gene. The CDR3 has 17 amino acids. The CDR3 spells CASSPLAGLAITDTQYF. The CDR3 nucleotides read TGTGCCAGCAGTCCATTGGCGGGACTAGCGATCACAGATACGCAGTATTTT.